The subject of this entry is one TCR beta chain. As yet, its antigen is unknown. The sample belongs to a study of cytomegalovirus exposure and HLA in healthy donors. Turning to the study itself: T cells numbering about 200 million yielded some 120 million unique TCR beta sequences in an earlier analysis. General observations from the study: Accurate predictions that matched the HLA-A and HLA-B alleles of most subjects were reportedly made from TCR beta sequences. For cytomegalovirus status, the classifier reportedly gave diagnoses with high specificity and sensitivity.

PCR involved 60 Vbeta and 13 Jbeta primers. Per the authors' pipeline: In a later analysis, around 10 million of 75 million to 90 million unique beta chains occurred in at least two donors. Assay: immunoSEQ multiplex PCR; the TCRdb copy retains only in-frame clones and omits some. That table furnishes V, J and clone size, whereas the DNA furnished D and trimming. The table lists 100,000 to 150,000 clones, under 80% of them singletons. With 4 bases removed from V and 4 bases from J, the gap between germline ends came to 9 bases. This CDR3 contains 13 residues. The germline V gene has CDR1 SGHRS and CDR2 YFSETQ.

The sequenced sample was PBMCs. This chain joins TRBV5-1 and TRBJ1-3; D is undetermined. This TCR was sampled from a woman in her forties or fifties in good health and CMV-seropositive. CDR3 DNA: TGCGCCAGCAGCCGACCGGAGGGAAACACCATATATTTT. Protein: CASSRPEGNTIYF.